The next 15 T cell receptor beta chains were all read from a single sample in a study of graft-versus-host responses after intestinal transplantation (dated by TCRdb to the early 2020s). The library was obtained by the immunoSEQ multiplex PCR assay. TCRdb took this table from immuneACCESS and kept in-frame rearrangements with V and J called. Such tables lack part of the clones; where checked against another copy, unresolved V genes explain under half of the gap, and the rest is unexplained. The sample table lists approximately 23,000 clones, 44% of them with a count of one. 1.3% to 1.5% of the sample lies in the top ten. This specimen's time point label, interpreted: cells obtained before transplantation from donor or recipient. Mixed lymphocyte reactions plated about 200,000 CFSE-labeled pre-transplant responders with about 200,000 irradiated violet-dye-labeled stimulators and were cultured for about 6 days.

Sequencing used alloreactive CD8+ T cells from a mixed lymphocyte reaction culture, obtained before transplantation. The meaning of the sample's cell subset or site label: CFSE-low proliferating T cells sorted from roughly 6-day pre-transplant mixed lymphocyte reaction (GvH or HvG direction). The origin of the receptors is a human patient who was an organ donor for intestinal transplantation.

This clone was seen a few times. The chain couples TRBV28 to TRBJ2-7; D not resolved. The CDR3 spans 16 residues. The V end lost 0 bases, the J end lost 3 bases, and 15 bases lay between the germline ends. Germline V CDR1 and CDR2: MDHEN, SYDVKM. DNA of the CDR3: TGTGCCAGCAGTTTATGGACGCCAGTGGGCTTCTACGAGCAGTACTTC. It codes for CASSLWTPVGFYEQYF.

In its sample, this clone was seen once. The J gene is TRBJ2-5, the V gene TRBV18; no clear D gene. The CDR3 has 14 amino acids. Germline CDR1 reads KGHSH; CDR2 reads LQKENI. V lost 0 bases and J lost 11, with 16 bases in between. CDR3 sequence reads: CASSPPNPPGKQYF. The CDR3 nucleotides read TGTGCCAGCTCACCACCCAATCCTCCAGGAAAGCAGTACTTC.

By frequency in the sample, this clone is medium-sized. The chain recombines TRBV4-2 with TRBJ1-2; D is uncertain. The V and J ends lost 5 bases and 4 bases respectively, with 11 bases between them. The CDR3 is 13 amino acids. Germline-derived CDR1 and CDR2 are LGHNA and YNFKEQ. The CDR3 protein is CASSSSAGYGYTF. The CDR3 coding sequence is TGTGCCAGCAGCTCGAGCGCGGGCTATGGCTACACCTTC.

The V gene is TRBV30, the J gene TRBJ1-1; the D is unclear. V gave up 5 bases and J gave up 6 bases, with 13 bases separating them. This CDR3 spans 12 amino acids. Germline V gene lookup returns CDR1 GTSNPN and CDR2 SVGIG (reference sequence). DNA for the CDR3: TGTGCCTGGGGCAGAGACGACCCTGAAGCTTTCTTT. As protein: CAWGRDDPEAFF.

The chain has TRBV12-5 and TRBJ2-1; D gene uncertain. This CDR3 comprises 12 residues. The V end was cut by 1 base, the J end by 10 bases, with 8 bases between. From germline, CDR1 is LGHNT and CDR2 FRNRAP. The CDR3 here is CASGLGVQEQFF. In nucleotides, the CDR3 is TGTGCTAGTGGTTTGGGAGTTCAGGAGCAGTTCTTC.

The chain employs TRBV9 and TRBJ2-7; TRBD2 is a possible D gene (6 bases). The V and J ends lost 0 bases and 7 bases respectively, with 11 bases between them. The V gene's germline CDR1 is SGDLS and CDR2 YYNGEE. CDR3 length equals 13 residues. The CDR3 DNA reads TGTGCCAGCAGCGTAGGGACTATAGATGAGCAGTACTTC. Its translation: CASSVGTIDEQYF.

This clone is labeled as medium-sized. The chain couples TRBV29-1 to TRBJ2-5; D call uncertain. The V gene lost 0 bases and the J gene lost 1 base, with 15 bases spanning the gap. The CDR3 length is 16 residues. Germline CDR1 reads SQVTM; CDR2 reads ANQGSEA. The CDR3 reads CSVEDHRQILQETQYF. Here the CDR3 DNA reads TGCAGCGTTGAAGATCACCGTCAGATCCTCCAAGAGACCCAGTACTTC.

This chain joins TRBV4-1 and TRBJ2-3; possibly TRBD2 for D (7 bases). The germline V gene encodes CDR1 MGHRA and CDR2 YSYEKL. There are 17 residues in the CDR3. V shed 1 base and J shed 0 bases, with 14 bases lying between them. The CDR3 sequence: CASSQVGGAPSTDTQYF. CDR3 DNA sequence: TGCGCCAGCAGCCAAGTTGGGGGGGCGCCTAGCACAGATACGCAGTATTTT.

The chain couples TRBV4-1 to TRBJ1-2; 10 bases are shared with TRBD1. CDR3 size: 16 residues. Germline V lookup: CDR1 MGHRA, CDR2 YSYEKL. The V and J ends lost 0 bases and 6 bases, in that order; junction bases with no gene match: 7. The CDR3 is CASSQDQTGGFDGYTF. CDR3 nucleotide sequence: TGCGCCAGCAGCCAAGATCAGACAGGGGGCTTCGATGGCTACACCTTC.

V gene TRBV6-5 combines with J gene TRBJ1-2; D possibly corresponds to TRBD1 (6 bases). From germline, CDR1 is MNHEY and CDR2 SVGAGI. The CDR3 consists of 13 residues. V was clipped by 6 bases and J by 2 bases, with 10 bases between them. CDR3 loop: CASSPTGNYGYTF. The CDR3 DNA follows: TGTGCCAGCAGCCCGACAGGCAACTATGGCTACACCTTC.

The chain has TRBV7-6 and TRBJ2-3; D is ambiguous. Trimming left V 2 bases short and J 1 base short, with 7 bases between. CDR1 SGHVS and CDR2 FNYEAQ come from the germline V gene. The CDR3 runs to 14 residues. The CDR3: CASSLYGGTDTQYF. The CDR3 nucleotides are TGTGCCAGCAGCTTATACGGCGGCACAGATACGCAGTATTTT.

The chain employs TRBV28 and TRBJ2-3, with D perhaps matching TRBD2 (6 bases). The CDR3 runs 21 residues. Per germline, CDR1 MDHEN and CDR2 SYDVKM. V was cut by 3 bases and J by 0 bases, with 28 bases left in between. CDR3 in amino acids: CASSFVQADAELASSTDTQYF. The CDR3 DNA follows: TGTGCCAGCAGTTTTGTCCAGGCCGATGCTGAACTAGCTTCTAGCACAGATACGCAGTATTTT.

The CDR3 region has the DNA TGTGCCAGCAGCCAAGTTTTCGGCAGGAATCAGCCCCAGCATTTT. This codes for CASSQVFGRNQPQHF. V gene TRBV4-2 combines with J gene TRBJ1-5, with D hard to call. Looked up from germline, CDR1 is LGHNA and CDR2 is YNFKEQ. The ends were cut back, 1 base at V and 4 bases at J, with 11 bases in the middle. The CDR3 consists of 15 residues.

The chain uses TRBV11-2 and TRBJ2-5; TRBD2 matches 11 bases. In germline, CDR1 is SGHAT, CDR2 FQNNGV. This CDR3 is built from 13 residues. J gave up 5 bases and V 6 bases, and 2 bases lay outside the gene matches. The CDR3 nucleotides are TGTGCCAGCAGACTAGCGGGAGAGGAGACCCAGTACTTC. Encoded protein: CASRLAGEETQYF.

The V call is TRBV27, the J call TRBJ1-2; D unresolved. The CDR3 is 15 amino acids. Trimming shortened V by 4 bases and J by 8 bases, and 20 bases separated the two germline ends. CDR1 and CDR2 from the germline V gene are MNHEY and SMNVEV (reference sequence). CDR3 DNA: TGTGCCAGCAGTTCCGATCGGACTGAGTGGCGCGGCTACACCTTC. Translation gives CASSSDRTEWRGYTF.